Listed below are T cell receptor beta chains from one sample, sequenced in a study of shared clonotypes between healthy human individuals. The assay was immunoSEQ multiplex PCR, and TCRdb's table has in-frame clones only and misses some. Of 2 million to 2.5 million clones detected, 85% to 95% appear once; the ten largest clones hold about 0.41%. The sample taken for sequencing was naive CD4+ T cells from PBMCs. All receptors come from a man younger than 35 in good health. Some clones in this sample may be carry-over from other donors' samples. Both conserved end residues are trimmed from each CDR3. Fields, in order: V gene, clone size, J gene, CDR3 protein. Clone size, where shown, is once, few, many, or a class for clones that have expanded.

TRBV7-9	-	TRBJ1-3	ASTRVTGGSGNTIY
TRBV4-1	-	TRBJ1-2	ASSLGGGGTNYGYT
TRBV15	-	TRBJ1-1	ATSRGGTGNTEAF
TRBV5-1	-	TRBJ1-1	ASSLGVQGTEAF
TRBV5-1	-	TRBJ1-3	ASSWGTSGGNTIY
TRBV6-5	-	TRBJ1-2	ASRVTVALGYGYT
TRBV10-3	-	TRBJ2-1	AISDGRERGDEQF
TRBV11-2	-	TRBJ2-1	ASSPTRTYNEQF
TRBV19	once	TRBJ2-7	ASSMDRHYEQY
TRBV28	-	TRBJ2-7	ASSLRRGTGGGYEQY
TRBV7-9	-	TRBJ1-1	ASSRGQLNTEAF
TRBV7-3	-	TRBJ2-7	ASSLLPELGEQY
TRBV5-5	-	TRBJ1-2	ASSLIVRGRDGYT
TRBV5-4	-	TRBJ2-3	ASSGVFTDTQY
TRBV6-4	-	TRBJ2-1	ASSDRLAGGPVSCNEQF
TRBV18	few	TRBJ1-2	ASSLGTAYGYT
TRBV2	-	TRBJ1-4	ASTGMTGNEKLF